The 14 T cell receptor beta chains given below trace back to one sample, sequenced in a study of vaccination effects on CD4 cells after COVID-19 (dated by TCRdb to between 2021 and 2024). No antigen has been identified for these receptors. The method behind the library was the immunoSEQ multiplex PCR assay. Here the immuneACCESS table is served through TCRdb, limited to in-frame sequences with V and J called. Missing clones are a known gap in these copies; in checked studies unresolved V genes cover under half, and the rest lacks a known reason. The sample yields some 70,000 clones; over 75% were counted once. Clones ranked in the top ten supply 2% to 3% of the sample. After less than eleven days of culture, CD4+ T cells were isolated with the EasySep CD4+ T cell isolation kit. Each participant got two doses of an mRNA SARS-CoV-2 vaccine, either BNT162b2 or mRNA-1273. Sequenced here: CD4+ T cells from PBMCs cultured without peptide, sampled after COVID-19 vaccination. These receptors originate from a human donor who received a COVID-19 vaccine.

J is TRBJ2-5 and V is TRBV5-1, with 7 bases identical to TRBD1. The CDR3 has 15 amino acids. Germline V gene data show CDR1 as SGHRS and CDR2 as YFSETQ. V lost 4 bases, J lost 3 bases, and 9 bases stayed unmatched. CDR3 sequence (DNA): TGCGCCAGCAGCCTGACAGCCGGGACAGAAGAGACCCAGTACTTC. It encodes CASSLTAGTEETQYF.

The chain carries TRBV6-5 and TRBJ1-1; 8 bases are a match to TRBD1. CDR1 is MNHEY and CDR2 is SVGAGI in the germline V gene. Trimming at V came to 6 bases and at J to 4 bases, leaving 10 bases not matched to a gene. The CDR3 totals 15 residues. CDR3 sequence (DNA): TGTGCCAGCAGCCCAGGGGGCGCTATCTCCACTGAAGCTTTCTTT. Protein product: CASSPGGAISTEAFF.

V gene TRBV2 combines with J gene TRBJ2-2; 11 bases map to TRBD1. V trimming: 6 bases; J trimming: 3 bases; junction bases outside the gene matches: 6. The CDR3 covers 16 residues. In germline, CDR1 is SNHLY, CDR2 FYNNEI. The CDR3, as DNA: TGTGCCAGCAGGCACGGACAGGGGGCAGACACCGGGGAGCTGTTTTTT. Translating gives CASRHGQGADTGELFF.

The V and J genes are TRBV19 and TRBJ1-1; possible D gene TRBD1, 5 bases. The germline V and J ends were trimmed by 7 bases and 0 bases, with 15 bases remaining between them. There are 15 residues in the CDR3. Germline CDR1 LNHDA, CDR2 SQIVND (reference sequence). In DNA form, the CDR3 reads TGTGCCAGTACCCAGGCCGGGACCCTGAACACTGAAGCTTTCTTT. This encodes CASTQAGTLNTEAFF.

The J gene is TRBJ2-5, the V gene TRBV7-2, with a tentative D call TRBD2 (5 bases). The V end was cut by 2 bases, the J end by 5 bases, with 12 bases between. Germline loops: CDR1 SGHTA, CDR2 FQGNSA. The CDR3 has 14 amino acids. CDR3 DNA sequence: TGTGCCAGCAGCTTATGGCGGGCGGGTGAGACCCAGTACTTC. It is translated as CASSLWRAGETQYF.

In nucleotides, the CDR3 is TGTGCCAGTAGTATAGAAGCGGGACGCAACTATGGCTACACCTTC. Translated, it gives CASSIEAGRNYGYTF. The chain is built from TRBV19 and TRBJ1-2; D perhaps matches TRBD1 (5 bases). The CDR3 length is 15 residues. The V gene lost 0 bases and the J gene lost 2 bases, with 10 bases spanning the gap. Germline V lookup: CDR1 LNHDA, CDR2 SQIVND (reference sequence).

In DNA form, the CDR3 reads TGTGCCAGCCTCCAGGGGGCGGACTATGGCTACACCTTC. Amino acid sequence: CASLQGADYGYTF. The genes are TRBV6-5 and TRBJ1-2; 8 nucleotides match TRBD1. This CDR3 comprises 13 residues. The V gene's germline CDR1 is MNHEY and CDR2 SVGAGI. The V segment lost 8 bases and the J segment 3 bases; nucleotides outside the gene matches: 5.

This clone was counted only a few times. The chain joins TRBV19 to TRBJ1-6; TRBD1 is a possible D gene (6 bases). Trimming left V 9 bases short and J 9 bases short, with 12 bases between. Germline V CDR1 and CDR2: LNHDA, SQIVND (reference sequence). The CDR3 is made up of 12 amino acids. CDR3 loop: CASTGYRSPLHF. The CDR3 coding sequence is TGTGCCAGCACAGGGTATCGTTCACCCCTCCACTTT.

This clone appeared once. V usage is TRBV29-1 and J usage is TRBJ1-1; D is uncertain. Germline CDR1 SQVTM, CDR2 ANQGSEA. V gave up 1 base and J gave up 2 bases, with 8 bases separating them. The CDR3 consists of 13 residues. In DNA, the CDR3 is TGCAGCGTTGAAGCAGGCTCTAACACTGAAGCTTTCTTT. Encoded protein: CSVEAGSNTEAFF.

The chain uses TRBV29-1 and TRBJ2-3; 8 bases match TRBD1. CDR1 SQVTM and CDR2 ANQGSEA come from the germline V gene. This CDR3 is 12 amino acids long. V trimming: 4 bases; J trimming: 3 bases; junction bases outside the gene matches: 0. The CDR3 here is CSVGTGTDTQYF. The DNA for the CDR3 is TGCAGCGTTGGGACAGGGACAGATACGCAGTATTTT.

This chain connects TRBV19 to TRBJ2-3; D possibly corresponds to TRBD1 (5 bases). V was cut by 6 bases and J by 5 bases, with 18 bases left in between. The CDR3 is made up of 15 amino acids. Germline CDR1 LNHDA, CDR2 SQIVND (reference sequence). CDR3 sequence: CASRPLGPQGDTQYF. CDR3 DNA sequence: TGTGCCAGTAGACCCCTGGGTCCCCAGGGAGATACGCAGTATTTT.

The chain combines TRBV9 with TRBJ2-1, with D maybe TRBD2 (5 bases). This CDR3 spans 16 amino acids. Trimming shortened V by 0 bases and J by 5 bases, and 15 bases separated the two germline ends. Germline CDR1 SGDLS, CDR2 YYNGEE. The CDR3, as DNA: TGTGCCAGCAGCGTAGCCTCCCGGGAATATAACAATGAGCAGTTCTTC. It translates to CASSVASREYNNEQFF.

The V and J genes are TRBV7-2 and TRBJ1-1, with D hard to call. Between the trimmed V and J ends, which lost 1 base and 6 bases, there was a span of 18 bases. This CDR3 is 16 amino acids long. The germline V gene encodes CDR1 SGHTA and CDR2 FQGNSA. The CDR3 spells CASSLVYVTLGAEAFF. The CDR3 DNA is TGTGCCAGCAGCTTAGTTTATGTGACGCTTGGCGCTGAAGCTTTCTTT. The full variable domain, completed using reference TRBV7-2 and TRBJ1-1, is GAGVSQSPSNKVTEKGKDVELRCDPISGHTALYWYRQSLGQGLEFLIYFQGNSAPDKSGLPSDRFSAERTGGSVSTLTIQRTQQEDSAVYLCASSLVYVTLGAEAFFGQGTRLTVV.

This chain connects TRBV6-2 or TRBV6-3 to TRBJ1-4, with D maybe TRBD1 (5 bases). The CDR3 is made up of 13 amino acids. Between the trimmed V and J ends, which lost 5 bases and 4 bases, there was a span of 8 bases. Germline CDR1 MNHEY, CDR2 SVGEGT. CDR3 sequence: CASSRGSNEKLFF. CDR3 nucleotide sequence: TGTGCCAGCAGTCGGGGCAGTAATGAAAAACTGTTTTTT.